The 10 T cell receptor beta chains listed next were all sequenced from one sample in a study of T cell clonality in common variable immunodeficiency. Study-level results: Reportedly, TCR beta sequences from common variable immunodeficiency showed fewer deletions and N-nucleotide insertions.

The method was immunoSEQ multiplex PCR; TCRdb's version includes in-frame clones alone and lacks a portion of them. Observed in the sample are fewer than 40,000 clones, none of them singletons. These TCRs are of unknown antigen specificity. The sample taken for sequencing was peripheral blood mononuclear cells. The receptor set was obtained from a human donor with common variable immunodeficiency.

In this sample, this clone turned up many times. The CDR3 end is not reached by the read, which stops 3 residues before it; the germline J gene fills it in. V usage is TRBV11-3 and J usage is TRBJ1-3; possible D gene TRBD1, 6 bases. Looked up from germline, CDR1 is SGHNT and CDR2 is YENEEA. The CDR3 runs to 13 residues. Trimming pared 6 bases from V and 1 base from J, leaving 7 bases between. The CDR3 region is CASSTGSGNTIYF. The CDR3 bases that were read are TGTGCCAGCAGTACAGGGTCTGGAAACACC.

The table lists this clone with many counts. The CDR3 end lies 3 residues beyond the end of the read and is filled in from the germline J gene. This chain uses TRBV19 with TRBJ2-7; D is possibly TRBD1 (6 bases). CDR3 length equals 14 residues. Germline CDR1 and CDR2: LNHDA and SQIVND (reference sequence). V shed 5 bases and J shed 6 bases, with 17 bases lying between them. CDR3 bases read: TGTGCCAGTAGTGCCCGAGGGGACACCCTCGAG. It yields the protein CASSARGDTLE. The full CDR3 protein reads CASSARGDTLEQYF.

This clone was seen ten or more times. The CDR3 is cut off 3 residues early in the read; its end comes from the germline J gene. The chain uses TRBV18 and TRBJ2-3; D is tentatively TRBD1 or TRBD2 (5 bases each). Trimming cost V 4 bases and J 2 bases, with 13 bases left between them. Germline loops: CDR1 KGHSH, CDR2 LQKENI. CDR3 length: 15 residues. This chain's CDR3 is CASSLSGRNTDTQYF. The part of the CDR3 DNA that was read is TGTGCCAGCTCACTATCAGGGAGAAACACAGATACG.

This clone occurred many times. The read finishes 3 residues shy of the CDR3 end, and the germline J gene is used to complete it. This rearrangement joins TRBV29-1 to TRBJ2-5; weak D call: TRBD1 (5 bases). This CDR3 spans 13 amino acids. V was cut by 4 bases and J by 1 base, with 10 bases left in between. Looked up from germline, CDR1 is SQVTM and CDR2 is ANQGSEA. Partial CDR3 DNA: TGCAGCGTTGTCCGTGGGGCCCAAGAGACC. It yields the protein CSVVRGAQET. The full CDR3 reads CSVVRGAQETQYF.

In its sample, this clone was seen many times. Read sequence stops 3 residues before the CDR3 end, and the germline J gene provides the missing end. V is TRBV6-1 and J is TRBJ2-1, with TRBD2 identical over 9 bases. CDR3 size: 16 residues. CDR1 and CDR2 (germline): MNHNS, SASEGT. The trim removed 4 bases at V and 9 bases at J, leaving 13 bases unmatched. The CDR3 sequence: CASSVRSSGRGGEQFF. CDR3 DNA, as far as it was read: TGTGCCAGCAGTGTTCGGAGTAGCGGGAGAGGGGGTGAG.

This clone has a handful of counts. The CDR3 end lies 3 residues beyond the end of the read and is filled in from the germline J gene. The J gene is TRBJ2-7, the V gene TRBV20-1; TRBD2 aligns across 8 bases. Per the germline V gene, CDR1 is DFQATT and CDR2 is SNEGSKA (reference sequence). V shed 6 bases and J 5 bases; nucleotides not matched to a gene: 18. CDR3 length: 16 residues. The CDR3 DNA, read in part, is TGCAGTGCCACAGGACTAGCAGAGCCTCGAACGAACGAG. Translated: CSATGLAEPRTNE. The whole CDR3 region reads CSATGLAEPRTNEQYF.

On this clone: The read ends 3 residues before the CDR3 terminus; that terminus is restored from the germline J gene. V is TRBV5-4 and J is TRBJ2-5, with D hard to call. V lost 0 bases to trimming and J lost 1 base, with 7 bases between them. This CDR3 has 14 amino acids. Per the germline V gene, CDR1 is SGHNT and CDR2 is YYREEE (reference sequence). The CDR3 sequence: CASSLDSRQETQYF. The CDR3 DNA, read in part, is TGTGCCAGCAGCTTGGACAGCCGCCAAGAGACC.

About this clone itself: The CDR3 end falls 3 residues outside the read, so it is completed with the germline J gene. The J gene is TRBJ2-7, the V gene TRBV20-1; TRBD2 agrees at 7 bases. Unmatched junction bases numbered 9, after V lost 7 bases and J lost 0 bases. Germline-derived CDR1 and CDR2 are DFQATT and SNEGSKA (reference sequence). This CDR3 is built from 14 residues. The CDR3 DNA, read in part, is TGCAGTGGGGATCGAGCGGGGCCCTCCTACGAG. Translating gives CSGDRAGPSYE. The CDR3 reads in full as CSGDRAGPSYEQYF.

The sample holds a few counts of this clone. The read is 3 residues too short to cover the CDR3 end, so that end is filled in from the germline J gene. The chain joins TRBV7-9 to TRBJ1-4, with D possibly matching TRBD1 (6 bases). Trimming pared 3 bases from V and 5 bases from J, leaving 10 bases between. The CDR3 has 14 residues. Germline loops: CDR1 SEHNR, CDR2 FQNEAQ (reference sequence). CDR3 DNA (partial): TGTGCCAGCAGCTTGGACAGAGGGAATGAAAAA. Protein: CASSLDRGNEK. The whole CDR3 protein reads CASSLDRGNEKLFF.

At least ten counts were recorded for this clone. The read ends 3 residues early relative to the CDR3; the germline J gene fills the gap. The rearrangement uses TRBV28 and TRBJ2-7; D is perhaps TRBD1 or TRBD2 (5 bases each). CDR1 MDHEN and CDR2 SYDVKM come from the germline V gene. The CDR3 loop spans 14 amino acids. The V and J ends lost 3 bases and 3 bases respectively, with 12 bases between them. The CDR3 reads CASSFFQGVYEQYF. The DNA read from the CDR3 is TGTGCCAGCAGTTTTTTCCAGGGAGTCTACGAG.